This T cell receptor (beta chain) is from a study of T cell changes during pregnancy in multiple sclerosis (dated by TCRdb to between 2018 and 2021). Describing the broader study: In women with multiple sclerosis, the researchers looked at how the T cell repertoire shifted as pregnancy progressed.

Libraries came from the immunoSEQ multiplex PCR assay. Imported from immuneACCESS, the table was reduced by TCRdb to in-frame sequences with V and J called. These copies leave out some clones; in studies compared against another copy, an unresolved V gene accounts for under half, and the cause of the remainder is not known. Present in this sample are about 110,000 clones, around 93% of which were seen just once. The ten largest clonotypes hold more than 0.65% of the sample. The germline ends are 15 bases apart after V is trimmed by 1 base and J by 5 bases. The germline V gene (reference sequence) provides CDR1 GTSNPN and CDR2 SVGIG. The CDR3 spans 16 residues, from the cysteine through the phenylalanine. Here the CDR3 DNA is all that survives: 48 bases in frame from base 1. A remark on this clone: What antigen it recognizes has not been identified. There are no base qualities to consult, and no much larger clone falls within one base.

Specimen: peripheral blood, collected in the third trimester of pregnancy. This TCR derives from a female donor in good health, enrolled as a control in a pregnancy study. The sequence joins TRBV30 to TRBJ1-6; confidence is insufficient to name the D gene. The CDR3 reads CAWSALPGVHNSPLHF. The sequenced DNA: TGTGCCTGGAGTGCCTTGCCCGGGGTCCATAATTCACCCCTCCACTTT.